This TCR beta chain derives from a study of cytomegalovirus exposure and HLA in healthy donors (dated by TCRdb to the late 2010s). Regarding the study in general: According to an earlier analysis of around 600 of the donors, roughly 180 million T cells yielded roughly 100 million unique TCR beta sequences and around 300 Gb of sequence data. Genome-wide SNP genotypes for about three fifths of the 666 donors were used in a later genetic analysis, which treated that subset as a discovery cohort. Around 320 gigabases of sequencing data and approximately 93 million unique TCR sequences were included in an early release covering about 700 HLA-typed donors. An earlier analysis of around 540 of the donors applied high-throughput TCR beta sequencing to assess whether each TCR beta V gene segment acted as functional or pseudogenic. To predict cytomegalovirus infection status, the study brought together high-throughput TCR immunosequencing, statistical association of individual TCRs with disease status, and machine learning. The study aimed to test whether signatures of past pathogen exposure could be identified by cataloging public T cell receptors. Every repertoire in the discovery cohort had been generated on one and the same sequencing platform. Both class I and class II loci were covered by HLA typing, at four-digit resolution. Rather than using new phenotypic data, the later analysis identified candidate immune exposures from TCR beta sequences and from how often those sequences occurred across donors. In addition to the first cohort of about 650 subjects, a separate validation cohort of 120 different subjects was used. Using immunosequencing, the study profiled T cell repertoires from 666 subjects and related those repertoires to cytomegalovirus serostatus. Among roughly 370 genotyped donors of the cohort, an average of about 240,000 unique TCR beta nucleotide sequences were sequenced per donor, around a sixth of them non-productive. Typing coverage varied by locus: about 629-640 donors for A, B, C, DRB1 and DQB1; approximately 500 for DQA1; more than 600 for DPA1; about 450 for DPB1. Alongside the repertoire data, information on donor age, sex, ethnicity and CMV serostatus was compiled. About five DR-DQ haplotypes were treated as single units for association and clustering because of strong linkage in the cohort. A later analysis re-examined previously published TCR beta repertoires from more than 550 donors and added high-resolution HLA genotyping to investigate patterns of TCR occurrence. Of the roughly 420 genotyped donors, 81% were placed in the genetic ancestry cluster associated with self-reported Caucasian donors. What the research found in general, with its limitations: Roughly uniform sequencing depth across donors was assumed in presence/absence analyses, although this assumption may not hold. A later analysis found that HLA-associated TCR beta chains were more clonally expanded and had lower generation probabilities than equally common non-associated chains. The study gave a list of about 160 TCR beta chains associated with cytomegalovirus. Correlated functional status among segregating V segments might be attributable to linkage disequilibrium, but an unknown experimental factor could not be ruled out. At a false discovery rate of 0.05, a later analysis linked about 17,000 TCR beta sequences to specific HLA alleles. Most TCR sequences were observed very rarely across donors, whereas some public TCRs were present in many individuals. In both the original and validation cohorts, the classifier was reported to diagnose cytomegalovirus status with high specificity and sensitivity. In a later genetic analysis, a missense DCLRE1C variant was associated with V-gene and J-gene trimming of TCR beta chains, and the association was replicated in an independent cohort. According to a later analysis, TCR association rates differed among HLA loci, with DRB1 alleles showing the most associated TCRs and HLA-C alleles showing the fewest. Because some donors lacked HLA typing at each locus, the association tests relied only on the typed subset. A few of the identified cytomegalovirus-associated TCR beta chains were confirmed in vitro to be specific for cytomegalovirus antigens. Several of the top co-occurrence clusters appeared to be linked to parvovirus B19, influenza, CMV and Epstein-Barr virus, according to a later analysis. Only TCR beta chains were sequenced in this cohort, and the absence of alpha or paired-chain data limited detectable features. It was suggested by the authors that the approach could potentially be generalized to other disease states and immunological phenotypes. A later analysis found that most CMV-associated TCR beta chains appeared HLA-restricted, with HLA associations seemingly driven largely by CMV exposure. A cluster of highly shared sequence variants was judged likely to represent a technical artifact of the sequencing pipeline. Because the 87-base-pair reads could not distinguish some IMGT-functional V segments, including TRBV6-2 and TRBV6-3, those segments were excluded. In a later genetic analysis, fewer N-insertions in productive TCRs were reported among donors in an Asian-associated ancestry cluster than the roughly 700-donor mean. In an earlier analysis of around 600 of the donors, most TCR beta V segments were observed in productive rearrangements about 87% or about 30% of the time, broadly matching IMGT annotations. When HLA alleles, especially DR and DQ, strongly co-occurred, TCR associations were difficult to assign to individual alleles. A further reported finding was that TCR beta sequences accurately predicted the HLA-A and HLA-B alleles for most subjects in the first cohort. Because counts were too low, some 17 rarely observed V segments, including chromosome 9 orphons, were left out of the earlier analysis of 587 of the donors. Immune exposure information for the cohort was limited to CMV serostatus.

A remark on this clone: Its antigen is still unknown. The record has no base qualities; no much larger clone is one base away.

The library came from the immunoSEQ multiplex PCR assay. For the multiplex PCR, a mixture combining 60 forward primers for TCR Vbeta segments and 13 reverse primers for TCR Jbeta segments was used. The CDR3 region of rearranged TCR beta genes was amplified from genomic DNA with a multiplex PCR assay. The amplified TCR beta libraries were sequenced on the Illumina HiSeq System as 87-base-pair reads. On the study's bioinformatics: A later analysis tallied tens of millions of unique TCR beta chains across the 640 or so repertoires, and roughly 11 million of those chains were shared by two or more donors. To remove PCR and sequencing errors, raw reads were error-corrected and collapsed into unique sequences using a nearest-neighbor algorithm that merged closely related sequences. Alignment of CDR3 sequences to IMGT reference sequences was used to assign V, D and J gene segments. Each retained sequence needed at least a six-nucleotide match to both a V gene segment and a J gene segment. A rearrangement was called productive if the CDR3 had no stop codons and remained in frame with V and J, and every other rearrangement was called non-productive. CDR3 was defined by IMGT convention, running from the second conserved V-encoded cysteine to the conserved J-encoded phenylalanine. The earlier analysis of 500 to 650 of the donors excluded any sequence lacking an unambiguous match to a single V gene segment. In an earlier analysis of 587 of the donors, V segments were called functional above 56.7% productive rearrangements and were called segregating when the between-donor standard deviation exceeded 5%. A statistical classification framework was built for diagnosing cytomegalovirus status from the catalog of TCR beta chain sequences. In a later analysis, TCR nucleotide sequences were compared against IMGT/GENE-DB human TR gene sequences so that V and J genes could be assigned. The TCRdist pipeline was used in a later analysis to assign CDR3 sequences and most-parsimonious VDJ recombination scenarios. In a later analysis, each TCR beta chain was defined by its CDR3 amino acid sequence together with its V-gene family, and reads without a unique V-gene family were excluded. As a way to deal with suspected cross-contamination and a sequencing artifact, a later analysis dropped roughly 620 nucleotide sequences that were highly shared and had low generation probability. For each public chain, a later analysis derived a clonal expansion index from normalized ranks of inferred template counts within each repertoire. Generation probabilities in a later analysis came from a VDJ recombination model fitted to out-of-frame rearrangements, and those results were checked against IGoR. In a later analysis, hypergeometric tests were used to score TCR-TCR, TCR-HLA and TCR-CMV co-occurrence, with a repertoire-size bias correction applied to TCR pairs. In a later analysis, false discovery rates were estimated by permuting HLA or CMV assignments 20 times. A later analysis grouped co-occurring TCRs with DBSCAN, adding TCRdist sequence similarity when clustering within HLA-allele-positive subsets. Repertoires with fewer than 30,000 or more than 120,000 public chains were left out of co-occurrence clustering, as were about 5 repertoires with anomalous nucleotide sharing. Sourced from immuneACCESS, this table was stored by TCRdb with only in-frame sequences that have V and J called. A share of the clones is absent; for the studies checked, an unresolved V gene accounts for under half, and the remainder has no known explanation. For V, J and clone size, that table is used; D and trimming come from the DNA. The sample data list about 200,000 clones, and around 88% of these were observed just once. Over 1.5% of the sample lies in the top ten.

The CDR3 measures 14 amino acids from cysteine to phenylalanine. Only CDR3 DNA remains: 42 bases, in frame from the first base. Relative to germline, V is missing 5 bases and J is missing 2 bases, with 6 bases of the junction outside any gene match. CDR1 and CDR2, per the germline V gene (reference sequence), are SEHNR and FQNEAQ. The cohort comprised around 700 healthy bone marrow donors. Cohort members were all nominally healthy when sampled, although unrecorded immune exposures were likely present. The donor tested CMV seropositive, placing the donor among the roughly 300 seropositive members of the cohort. Every donor gave a peripheral blood sample, and the peripheral blood mononuclear cells from that sample were used for TCR beta sequencing. Genomic DNA was extracted from the blood cell samples with the Qiagen DNeasy Blood Extraction Kit.

The V gene is TRBV7-9 and the J gene is TRBJ2-7; TRBD1 fits 7 bases in the junction. The source of this sequence is a middle-aged man in good health and CMV-seropositive. Material for sequencing was PBMCs. This receptor has the CDR3 CASSGTEPPYEQYF. The base sequence is TGTGCCAGCAGCGGGACAGAGCCTCCCTACGAGCAGTACTTC.